This entry lists 15 T cell receptor beta chains sequenced from one sample in a study of regulatory T cells in long-lasting Graves disease. Library construction for TCR beta used iRepertoire HTBI primers and Arm-PCR of CDR3 regions. TCRdb re-analysed the multiplex PCR reads in MiXCR, keeping a single row per CDR3 protein. The sample consists of nearly 350,000 distinct CDR3 sequences, 20% of them appearing once. Time point given: persistent/refractory GD, antithyroid drugs over 5 years with positive TRAb. PBMC RNA was the source of the TCR library. Source: peripheral blood mononuclear cells (PBMCs), taken when the disease was refractory, from a patient treated with antithyroid drugs. These receptors were collected from a female donor with Graves disease.

This clonotype has a handful of counts. V and J are TRBV4-3 and TRBJ2-7, with 13 bases aligning to TRBD2. V gave up 3 bases and J gave up 0 bases; unmatched junction bases: 8. Per the germline V gene, CDR1 is LGHNA and CDR2 is YSLEER. This CDR3 contains 18 residues. CDR3 DNA sequence: TGCGCCAGCAGCCATCCGGGACTAGCGGGGCTGAGCTCCTACGAGCAGTACTTC. Amino acids: CASSHPGLAGLSSYEQYF.

This clonotype showed up many times. The chain has TRBV2 and TRBJ2-5; D is ambiguous. The CDR3 has 12 amino acids. Germline V gene data show CDR1 as SNHLY and CDR2 as FYNNEI. V dropped 3 bases and J dropped 7 bases, with 9 bases sitting between them. For the CDR3, the DNA is TGTGCCAGCAGTGAGGAGCGCGGGACCCAGTACTTC. Its protein is CASSEERGTQYF.

In this sample, this clonotype turned up many times. CDR3 sequence reads: CSALFPTSGKETQYF. The CDR3 DNA reads TGCAGTGCTCTCTTCCCGACTAGCGGGAAGGAGACCCAGTACTTC. The chain uses TRBV20-1 and TRBJ2-5; 11 nucleotides agree with TRBD2. The germline V gene encodes CDR1 DFQATT and CDR2 SNEGSKA (reference sequence). Losses at the gene ends were 5 bases for V and 5 bases for J; bases not matched to a gene: 10. The CDR3 covers 15 residues.

This clonotype was counted only a few times. The chain uses TRBV7-6 and TRBJ2-2, with D perhaps matching TRBD1 (5 bases). CDR3 length: 15 amino acids. Between the trimmed V and J ends, which lost 1 base and 4 bases, there was a span of 10 bases. In germline, CDR1 is SGHVS, CDR2 FNYEAQ. The CDR3 nucleotides are TGTGCCAGCAGCTTAGAGGGTCAGGGCACCGGGGAGCTGTTTTTT. The encoded protein is CASSLEGQGTGELFF.

This clonotype was recorded a few times. V and J are TRBV7-2 and TRBJ2-2; TRBD1 agrees at 9 bases. Trimming took 3 bases from V and 4 from J; bases not matched to a gene: 6. This CDR3 is built from 16 residues. CDR1 is SGHTA and CDR2 is FQGNSA in the germline V gene. The CDR3 spells CASSLDRGRRTGELFF. The CDR3 nucleotides read TGTGCCAGCAGCTTGGACAGGGGCCGACGCACCGGGGAGCTGTTTTTT.

The sample holds many counts of this clonotype. The chain combines TRBV11-1 with TRBJ1-1; 9 bases align to TRBD1. Looked up from germline, CDR1 is SGHAT and CDR2 is FQDESV (reference sequence). V dropped 5 bases and J dropped 4; count of bases not matched to a gene: 17. The CDR3 covers 18 residues. CDR3 sequence reads: CASSGNPFHRGLPTEAFF. The CDR3 bases are TGTGCCAGCAGCGGCAACCCATTTCACAGGGGGCTCCCCACTGAAGCTTTCTTT.

The sample holds many counts of this clonotype. This rearrangement joins TRBV2 to TRBJ1-2; D uncertain. V lost 6 bases and J lost 5, with 7 bases in between. The germline V gene has CDR1 SNHLY and CDR2 FYNNEI. There are 11 residues in the CDR3. Here the CDR3 reads CASREVYGYTF. CDR3 in DNA: TGTGCCAGCAGGGAGGTTTATGGCTACACCTTC.

This clonotype occurred many times. This rearrangement joins TRBV18 to TRBJ2-5; TRBD1 might be the D (6 bases). This CDR3 region has 15 residues. Trimming shortened V by 4 bases and J by 7 bases, and 19 bases separated the two germline ends. Per germline, CDR1 KGHSH and CDR2 LQKENI. CDR3 sequence: CASSRSIGRDTTQYF. In DNA form, the CDR3 reads TGTGCCAGCTCACGTTCCATCGGTCGGGACACGACCCAGTACTTC.

The chain links TRBV6-1 to TRBJ1-2; tentatively, D is TRBD1 (6 bases). The ends were cut back, 8 bases at V and 4 bases at J, with 20 bases in the middle. CDR3 length: 15 residues. Germline CDR1 is MNHNS and CDR2 is SASEGT. CDR3 nucleotides: TGTGCCAGCCTCGGGGGCACGACCCTCAGCTATGGCTACACCTTC. This codes for CASLGGTTLSYGYTF.

The V call is TRBV25-1, the J call TRBJ1-5; possibly TRBD1 for D (6 bases). The CDR3 covers 13 residues. Trimming left V 2 bases short and J 7 bases short, with 9 bases between. The germline V gene has CDR1 MGHDK and CDR2 SYGVNS. DNA of the CDR3: TGTGCCAGCAGTGAAGGGGGACAACAGCCCCAGCATTTT. It codes for CASSEGGQQPQHF.

The chain joins TRBV7-2 to TRBJ1-1; no clear D gene. Between the trimmed V and J ends, which lost 1 base and 6 bases, there was a span of 12 bases. This CDR3 spans 14 amino acids. The germline CDR1 and CDR2 sequences are SGHTA and FQGNSA. CDR3 loop: CASSLVGGGAEAFF. In DNA, the CDR3 is TGTGCCAGCAGCTTAGTCGGAGGTGGCGCTGAAGCTTTCTTT.

In this sample, this clonotype turned up many times. The chain employs TRBV28 and TRBJ2-7; the D is unclear. CDR1 is MDHEN and CDR2 is SYDVKM in the germline V gene. Deletions cut 5 bases from V and 4 bases from J, with 24 bases between. This CDR3 region has 17 residues. CDR3 nucleotide sequence: TGTGCCAGCAGTACCTCCCTATGGAATGAAGAGGTGTACGAGCAGTACTTC. Residues: CASSTSLWNEEVYEQYF.

This clonotype was seen at least ten times. The DNA of the CDR3 is TGTGCGGCGGGGACAGAGACCCAGTACTTC. Translation: CAAGTETQYF. The gene calls are TRBV30 and TRBJ2-5, with a tentative D call TRBD2 (6 bases). Germline V lookup: CDR1 GTSNPN, CDR2 SVGIG (reference sequence). This CDR3 spans 10 amino acids.

At least ten counts were recorded for this clonotype. The gene calls are TRBV7-9 and TRBJ2-7, with unresolved D. This CDR3 has 13 residues. In germline, CDR1 is SEHNR, CDR2 FQNEAQ (reference sequence). The V gene lost 5 bases and the J gene lost 4 bases, with 12 bases spanning the gap. The CDR3, as DNA: TGTGCCAGCAGCCCCCCCTCCACATACGAGCAGTACTTC. This codes for CASSPPSTYEQYF.

This clonotype was picked up many times. The V gene is TRBV28, the J gene TRBJ2-7; 11 positions match TRBD1. Germline trimming cut 4 bases from V and 4 bases from J; bases unmatched to any gene: 6. CDR3 length equals 15 residues. Per the germline V gene, CDR1 is MDHEN and CDR2 is SYDVKM. In DNA, the CDR3 is TGTGCCAGCAGTTCCCCCGGGACAGGGGGGTACGAGCAGTACTTC. As protein: CASSSPGTGGYEQYF. Full variable domain (missing parts from reference TRBV28 and TRBJ2-7): DVKVTQSSRYLVKRTGEKVFLECVQDMDHENMFWYRQDPGLGLRLIYFSYDVKMKEKGDIPEGYSVSREKKERFSLILESASTNQTSMYLCASSSPGTGGYEQYFGPGTRLTVT.